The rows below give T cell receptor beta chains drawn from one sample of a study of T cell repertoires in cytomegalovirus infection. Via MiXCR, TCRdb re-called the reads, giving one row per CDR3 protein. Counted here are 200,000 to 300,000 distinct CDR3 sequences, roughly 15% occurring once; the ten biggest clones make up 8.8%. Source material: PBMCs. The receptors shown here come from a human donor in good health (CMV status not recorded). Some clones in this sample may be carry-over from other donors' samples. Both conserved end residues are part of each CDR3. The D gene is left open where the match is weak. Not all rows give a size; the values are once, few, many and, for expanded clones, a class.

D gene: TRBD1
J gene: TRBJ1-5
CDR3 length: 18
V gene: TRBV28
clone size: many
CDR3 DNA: TGTGCCAGCAGTTCGTTTCTCACAGGGGAACTTAGCAATCAGCCCCAGCATTTT
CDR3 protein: CASSSFLTGELSNQPQHF

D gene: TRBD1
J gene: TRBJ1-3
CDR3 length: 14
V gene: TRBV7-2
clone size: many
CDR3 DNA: TGTGCCAGCAGCGACGACAGGGCCCGAAACACCATATATTTT
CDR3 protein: CASSDDRARNTIYF

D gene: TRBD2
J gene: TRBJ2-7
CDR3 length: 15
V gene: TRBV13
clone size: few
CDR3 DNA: TGTGCCAGCAGCGTCCGGGTAGCGGGGGGCTACGAGCAGTACTTC
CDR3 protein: CASSVRVAGGYEQYF

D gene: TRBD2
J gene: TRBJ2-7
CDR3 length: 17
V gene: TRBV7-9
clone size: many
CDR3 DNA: TGTGCCAGCAGCCCACCCCAAGGACTAGCGGGGACTTACGAGCAGTACTTC
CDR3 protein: CASSPPQGLAGTYEQYF

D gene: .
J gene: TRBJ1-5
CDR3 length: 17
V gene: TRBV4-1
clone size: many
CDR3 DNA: TGCGCCAGCAGCCAAGATCCCTTGACAGTCGTAAATCAGCCCCAGCATTTT
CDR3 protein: CASSQDPLTVVNQPQHF

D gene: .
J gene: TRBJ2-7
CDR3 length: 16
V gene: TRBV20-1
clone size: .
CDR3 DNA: TGCAGTGCTAGAGATGGACGGCGGAGGAGCTCCTACGAGCAGTACTTC
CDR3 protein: CSARDGRRRSSYEQYF

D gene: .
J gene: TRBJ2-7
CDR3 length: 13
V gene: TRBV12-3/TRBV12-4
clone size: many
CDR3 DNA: TGTGCCAGCAGGCGGGACGGACTCTACGAGCAGTACTTC
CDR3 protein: CASRRDGLYEQYF

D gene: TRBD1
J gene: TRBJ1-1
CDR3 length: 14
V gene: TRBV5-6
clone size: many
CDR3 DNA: TGTGCCAGCACCCCAGGGGGAGCGCGAACTGAAGCTTTCTTT
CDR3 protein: CASTPGGARTEAFF

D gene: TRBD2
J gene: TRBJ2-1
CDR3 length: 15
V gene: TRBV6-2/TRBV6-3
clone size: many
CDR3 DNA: TGTGCCAGCAGTTACGGGGGACTAGGGTCGGTTGAGCAGTTCTTC
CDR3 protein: CASSYGGLGSVEQFF

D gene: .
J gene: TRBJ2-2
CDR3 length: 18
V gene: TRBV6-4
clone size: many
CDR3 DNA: TGTGCCAGCAGTGACTCCCCCTTGTCTGGAATCCCCACCGGGGAGCTGTTTTTT
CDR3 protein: CASSDSPLSGIPTGELFF

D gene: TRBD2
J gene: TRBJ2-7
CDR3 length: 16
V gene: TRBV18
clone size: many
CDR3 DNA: TGTGCCAGCTCACCACTCAGCGGGAGTTTCTCCTACGAGCAGTACTTC
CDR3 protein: CASSPLSGSFSYEQYF

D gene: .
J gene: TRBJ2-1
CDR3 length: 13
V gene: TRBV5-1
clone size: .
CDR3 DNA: TGCGCCAGCAGCTTAGAGGGTTTGAATGAGCAGTTCTTC
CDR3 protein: CASSLEGLNEQFF

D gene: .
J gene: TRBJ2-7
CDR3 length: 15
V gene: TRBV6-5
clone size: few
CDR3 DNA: TGTGCCAGCACTCCTACAGGGACGGCCTCCTACGAGCAGTACTTC
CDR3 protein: CASTPTGTASYEQYF

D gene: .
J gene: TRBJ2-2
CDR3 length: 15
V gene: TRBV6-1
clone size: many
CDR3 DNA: TGTGCCAGCAGACCCGGACTACCAAACACCGGGGAGCTGTTTTTT
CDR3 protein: CASRPGLPNTGELFF

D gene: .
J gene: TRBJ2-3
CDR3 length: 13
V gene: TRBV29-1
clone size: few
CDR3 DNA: TGCAGCGTTGAGCAGCTAACTTCAGATACGCAGTATTTT
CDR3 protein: CSVEQLTSDTQYF

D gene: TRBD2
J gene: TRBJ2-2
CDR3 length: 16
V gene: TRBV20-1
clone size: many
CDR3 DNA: TGCAGTGCTAGAGATCTTGTCGGGGGGGCGGCCGGGGAGCTGTTTTTT
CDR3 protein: CSARDLVGGAAGELFF

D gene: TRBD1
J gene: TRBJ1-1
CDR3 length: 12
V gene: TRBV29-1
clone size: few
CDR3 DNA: TGCAGCGTTTTTAGACAGGGGGCTGAAGCTTTCTTT
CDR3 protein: CSVFRQGAEAFF

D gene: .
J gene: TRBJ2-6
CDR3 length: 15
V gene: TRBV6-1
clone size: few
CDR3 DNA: TGTGCCAGCAGTGATTTTGAGACTGGGGCCAACGTCCTGACTTTC
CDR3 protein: CASSDFETGANVLTF

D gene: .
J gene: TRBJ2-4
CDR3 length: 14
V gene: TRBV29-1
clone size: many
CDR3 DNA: TGCAGCGTTGAAGAAGGACTAGCCAAAAACATTCAGTACTTC
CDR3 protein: CSVEEGLAKNIQYF

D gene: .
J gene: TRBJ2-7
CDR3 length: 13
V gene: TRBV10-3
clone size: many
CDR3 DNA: TGTGCCATCAGTCCTCAGGGTGACAACGAGCAGTACTTC
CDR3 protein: CAISPQGDNEQYF

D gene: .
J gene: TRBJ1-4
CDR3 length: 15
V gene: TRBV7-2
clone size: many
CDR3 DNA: TGTGCCAGCAGCTTTTCCTGGGACGAAGGGGAAAAACTGTTTTTT
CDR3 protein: CASSFSWDEGEKLFF

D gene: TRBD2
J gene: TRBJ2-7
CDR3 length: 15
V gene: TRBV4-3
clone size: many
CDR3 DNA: TGCGCCAGCAGCCACTCGACTAGCGTAGACTACGAGCAGTACTTC
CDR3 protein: CASSHSTSVDYEQYF

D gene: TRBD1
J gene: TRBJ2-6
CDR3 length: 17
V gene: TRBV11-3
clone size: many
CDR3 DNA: TGTGCCAGCAGCGCCGGGACAGGGCTCTCTGGGGCCAACGTCCTGACTTTC
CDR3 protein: CASSAGTGLSGANVLTF

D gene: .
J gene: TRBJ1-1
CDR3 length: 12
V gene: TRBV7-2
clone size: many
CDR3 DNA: TGTGCCAGCAGCCTACTCGCCACTGAAGCTTTCTTT
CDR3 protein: CASSLLATEAFF

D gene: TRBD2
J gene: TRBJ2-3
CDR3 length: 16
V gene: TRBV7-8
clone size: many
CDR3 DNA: TGTGCCAGCAGCTCCCTCTCAAGCGGGGACACAGATACGCAGTATTTT
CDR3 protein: CASSSLSSGDTDTQYF

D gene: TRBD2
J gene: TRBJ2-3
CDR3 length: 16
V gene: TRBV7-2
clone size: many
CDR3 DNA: TGTGCCAGCAGCTCAGTAGCGGGGACCTTCGCAGATACGCAGTATTTT
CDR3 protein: CASSSVAGTFADTQYF

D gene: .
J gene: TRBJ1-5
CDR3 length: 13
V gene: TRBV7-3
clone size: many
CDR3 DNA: TGTGCCAGCAGCTTACAGAGTGGGCAGCCCCAGCATTTT
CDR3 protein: CASSLQSGQPQHF

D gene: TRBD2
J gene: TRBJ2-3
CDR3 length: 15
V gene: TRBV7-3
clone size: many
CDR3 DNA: TGTGCCAGCAGCTCTTCAGCGGGGGGCACAGATACGCAGTATTTT
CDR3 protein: CASSSSAGGTDTQYF

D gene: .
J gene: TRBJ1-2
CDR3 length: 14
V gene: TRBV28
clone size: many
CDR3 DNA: TGTGCCAGCAGTTTACCCCCCCAAGGAGATGGCTACACCTTC
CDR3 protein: CASSLPPQGDGYTF

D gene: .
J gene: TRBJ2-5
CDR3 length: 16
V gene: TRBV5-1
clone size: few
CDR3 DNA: TGCGCCAGCAGCTTGGAGGGGTCCCTGCGGGGAGAGACCCAGTACTTC
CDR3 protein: CASSLEGSLRGETQYF

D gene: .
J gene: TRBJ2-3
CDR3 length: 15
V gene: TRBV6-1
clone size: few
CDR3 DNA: TGTGCCAGCAGTTCGCGACGGGAGTACACAGATACGCAGTATTTT
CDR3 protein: CASSSRREYTDTQYF

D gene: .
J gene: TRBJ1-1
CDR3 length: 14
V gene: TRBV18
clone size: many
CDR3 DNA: TGTGCCAGCTCACCAGAAAGGCTTAACACTGAAGCTTTCTTT
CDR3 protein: CASSPERLNTEAFF

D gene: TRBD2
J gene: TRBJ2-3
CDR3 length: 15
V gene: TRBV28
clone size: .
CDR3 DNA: TGTGCCAGCAGTCCCAGCGGGAGGCCTTTATATCCGCAGTATTTT
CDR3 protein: CASSPSGRPLYPQYF

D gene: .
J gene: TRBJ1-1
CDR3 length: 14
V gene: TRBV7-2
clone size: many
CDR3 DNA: TGTGCCAGCAGCCGAGGCAGGGCTCAGGGTGAAGCTTTCTTT
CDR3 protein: CASSRGRAQGEAFF

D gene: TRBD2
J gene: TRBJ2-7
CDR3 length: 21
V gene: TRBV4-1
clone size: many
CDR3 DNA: TGCGCCAGCAGCCAGGAACGCCCGGGACTAGCGGGGGATATCAGCTCCTACGAGCAGTACTTC
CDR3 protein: CASSQERPGLAGDISSYEQYF

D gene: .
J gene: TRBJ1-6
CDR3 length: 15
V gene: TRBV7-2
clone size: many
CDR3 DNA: TGTGCCAGCAGCTTAAGGGCAGGGGCTAATTCACCCCTCCACTTT
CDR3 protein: CASSLRAGANSPLHF

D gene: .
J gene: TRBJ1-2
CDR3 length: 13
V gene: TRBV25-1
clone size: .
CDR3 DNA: TGTGCCAGCAGTGAAACCCAACAGGGAGGCTACACCTTC
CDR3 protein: CASSETQQGGYTF

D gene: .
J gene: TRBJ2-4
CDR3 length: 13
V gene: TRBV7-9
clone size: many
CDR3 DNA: TGTGCCAGCAGCTTTTCCCCCACTCCGCGTCAGTACTTC
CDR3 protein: CASSFSPTPRQYF

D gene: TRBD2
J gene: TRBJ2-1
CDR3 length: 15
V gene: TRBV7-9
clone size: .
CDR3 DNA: TGTGCCAGCAGCTTAGCGGACGGGAGGGCTCGCGAGCAGTTCTTC
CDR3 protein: CASSLADGRAREQFF

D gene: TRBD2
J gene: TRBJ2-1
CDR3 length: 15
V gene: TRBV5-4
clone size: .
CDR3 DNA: TGTGCCAGCAGCCCGAACATGGGGACTATTTATGAGCAGTTCTTC
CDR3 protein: CASSPNMGTIYEQFF

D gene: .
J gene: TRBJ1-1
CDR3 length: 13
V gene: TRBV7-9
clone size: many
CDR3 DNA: TGTGCCAGCAGTTTAGTGGCGAACACTGAAGCTTTCTTT
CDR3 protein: CASSLVANTEAFF

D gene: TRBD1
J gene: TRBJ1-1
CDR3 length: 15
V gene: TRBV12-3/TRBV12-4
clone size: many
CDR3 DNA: TGTGCCAGCAGTCCCCGACAGGGGGCACGCGCTGAAGCTTTCTTT
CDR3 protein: CASSPRQGARAEAFF

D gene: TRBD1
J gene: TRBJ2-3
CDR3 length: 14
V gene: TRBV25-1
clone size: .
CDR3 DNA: TGTGCCAGCAGCCACACAGGGGGCAGAGATACGCAGTATTTT
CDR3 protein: CASSHTGGRDTQYF

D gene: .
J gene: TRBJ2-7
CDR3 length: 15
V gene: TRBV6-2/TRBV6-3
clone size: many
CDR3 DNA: TGTGCCAGCAGTTCAACCGGGACACGGACCTACGAGCAGTACTTC
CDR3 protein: CASSSTGTRTYEQYF

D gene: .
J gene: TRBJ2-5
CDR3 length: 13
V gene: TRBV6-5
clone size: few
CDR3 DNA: TGTGCCAGCAAGTCAGGGCCCCGGGAGACCCAGTACTTC
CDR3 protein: CASKSGPRETQYF

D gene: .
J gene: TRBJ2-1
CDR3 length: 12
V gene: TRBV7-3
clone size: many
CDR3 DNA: TGTGCCAGCAGCCCCAACAGGGATGAGCAGTTCTTC
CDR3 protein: CASSPNRDEQFF

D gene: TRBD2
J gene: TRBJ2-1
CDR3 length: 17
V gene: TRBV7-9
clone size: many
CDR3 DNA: TGTGCCAGCAGCCCTACCCCACTAGCGGAGACCTACAATGAGCAGTTCTTC
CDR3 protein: CASSPTPLAETYNEQFF

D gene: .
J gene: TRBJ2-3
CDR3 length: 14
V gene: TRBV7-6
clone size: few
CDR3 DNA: TGTGCCAGCAGTATAGCGGTTAGCACAGATACGCAGTATTTT
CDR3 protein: CASSIAVSTDTQYF

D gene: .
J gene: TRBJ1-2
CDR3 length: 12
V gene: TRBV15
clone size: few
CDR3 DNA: TGTGCCACCAGCACAGACAGACGCGGCTACACCTTC
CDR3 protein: CATSTDRRGYTF